This TCR beta chain was profiled in a study of control samples from healthy donors and cancer patients. TCRdb's copy holds only in-frame clones and misses some; the assay was immunoSEQ multiplex PCR. The table records 8,500 to 11,000 clones, more than 75% of them present only once. The source is a man aged 60 to 75 with colorectal cancer. The source material was PBMCs.

The CDR3 region is CAWVHRGTGELFF. The CDR3 DNA sequence: TGTGCCTGGGTCCACAGGGGGACCGGGGAGCTGTTTTTT. V is TRBV30 and J is TRBJ2-2; the match to TRBD1 covers 8 bases. This CDR3 comprises 13 residues. The germline V gene encodes CDR1 GTSNPN and CDR2 SVGIG (reference sequence). Trimming removed 5 bases from V and 5 bases from J; junction bases left unmatched: 4.